Listed here are 16 T cell receptor beta chains from one sample, sequenced in a study of beta chain features in type 1 diabetes. Expressed TCRB transcripts were sequenced because the isolated RNA had all been reverse transcribed beforehand. Method: immunoSEQ multiplex PCR; TCRdb's copy keeps in-frame clones and lacks some. The profile shows about 160,000 clones, 50% to 70% of them singletons. For these receptors, no antigen is known. The study, taken as a whole, reports: Across all four CD4+ subsets, people with type 1 diabetes showed modestly shorter TCRB CDR3s.

The source material was naive CD4+ T cells from blood. The receptors come from a man aged 25-45 years with type 1 diabetes.

The CDR3 is CASSSRDRGTGELFF. For the CDR3, the DNA is TGTGCCAGCAGCTCCCGGGACAGGGGGACCGGGGAGCTGTTTTTT. The chain joins TRBV9 to TRBJ2-2; 11 nucleotides align to TRBD1. CDR1 and CDR2 (germline): SGDLS, YYNGEE. After removal of 4 bases from V and 5 bases from J, the junction contained 4 bases not matched to a gene. The CDR3 is 15 residues long.

This clone came up a few times. The rearrangement joins TRBV15 to TRBJ1-5; D not certain. Germline CDR1 is LNHNV and CDR2 is YYDKDF (reference sequence). The CDR3 covers 13 residues. V was shortened by 5 bases and J by 7 bases, with 12 bases between the two germline ends. The CDR3 DNA sequence: TGTGCCACCAGCCGGGGTAGAGTCCAGCCCCAGCATTTT. Protein sequence: CATSRGRVQPQHF.

The DNA of the CDR3 is TGTGCCAGCAGCGTCTATAGCGGGGGGAACAATGAGCAGTTCTTC. Translating gives CASSVYSGGNNEQFF. V is TRBV7-2 and J is TRBJ2-1, with TRBD2 matching 10 bases. Looked up from germline, CDR1 is SGHTA and CDR2 is FQGNSA. The CDR3 covers 15 residues. J gave up 5 bases and V 5 bases, and 6 bases lay outside the gene matches.

This clone was counted only a few times. The germline gene is not matched at one end of the junction; a read error may be the cause. V and J are TRBV7-9 and TRBJ1-2; the D is unclear. Per germline, CDR1 SEHNR and CDR2 FQNEAQ (reference sequence). The CDR3 covers 12 residues. The CDR3 DNA is TGTGCCAGCAGCTACCCGCGCGGGGTCCTTAACTTC. It encodes CASSYPRGVLNF.

The genes are TRBV7-2 and TRBJ2-1, with TRBD1 identical over 10 bases. The CDR3 length is 16 residues. In germline, CDR1 is SGHTA, CDR2 FQGNSA. The trim removed 4 bases at V and 4 bases at J, leaving 7 bases unmatched. The CDR3, as DNA: TGTGCCAGCAGCTCGGATCCGGGACAGGGGTACAATGAGCAGTTCTTC. It specifies CASSSDPGQGYNEQFF.

V and J are TRBV25-1 and TRBJ1-6; TRBD1 matches 7 bases. After removal of 6 bases from V and 6 bases from J, the junction contained 2 bases not matched to a gene. The CDR3 loop spans 13 amino acids. Per the germline V gene, CDR1 is MGHDK and CDR2 is SYGVNS. The CDR3 DNA reads TGTGCCAGCAGGACAGGGACTAATTCACCCCTCCACTTT. This encodes CASRTGTNSPLHF.

This clone was found a few times. The chain couples TRBV21-1 to TRBJ2-1. TRBV21-1 is assigned pseudogene status. The length of the CDR3 is 15 residues. CDR3 amino acids: CASSGPRWHYNEQFF. CDR3 bases: TGTGCCAGCAGCGGACCGCGGTGGCACTACAATGAGCAGTTCTTC.

V gene TRBV12-5 combines with J gene TRBJ2-5, with D possibly being TRBD1 (5 bases). The V gene's germline CDR1 is LGHNT and CDR2 FRNRAP. The CDR3 covers 15 residues. V was shortened by 1 base and J by 0 bases, with 9 bases between the two germline ends. CDR3 DNA sequence: TGTGCTAGTGGTTTGGCAGGGTGGTACCAAGAGACCCAGTACTTC. This translates into CASGLAGWYQETQYF.

As for this clone: In the same sample, other DNA sequences code for this CDR3. The rearrangement links TRBV11-2 to TRBJ2-3, with D possibly matching TRBD1 (5 bases). In germline, CDR1 is SGHAT, CDR2 FQNNGV. Trimming pared 5 bases from V and 0 bases from J, leaving 9 bases between. The CDR3 loop spans 14 amino acids. The chain's CDR3 is CASSLQGSTDTQYF. CDR3 DNA sequence: TGTGCCAGCAGCCTTCAGGGAAGCACAGATACGCAGTATTTT.

A few counts support this clone. V is TRBV5-6 and J is TRBJ2-3; 8 bases are shared with TRBD2. The germline CDR1 and CDR2 sequences are SGHDT and YYEEEE. V lost 6 bases, J lost 0 bases, and 6 bases stayed unmatched. The CDR3 is 15 residues long. The CDR3: CASTPGGRSTDTQYF. For the CDR3, the DNA is TGTGCCAGCACGCCGGGGGGGCGCAGCACAGATACGCAGTATTTT.

The chain couples TRBV30 to TRBJ1-1; D is unresolved. The ends were cut back, 0 bases at V and 5 bases at J, with 16 bases in the middle. The CDR3 covers 15 residues. The germline gives CDR1 GTSNPN, CDR2 SVGIG (reference sequence). In DNA form, the CDR3 reads TGTGCCTGGAGTGTAGGTAGAACAGAGACTACTGAAGCTTTCTTT. It yields the protein CAWSVGRTETTEAFF.

Only one count was recorded for this clone. V usage is TRBV6-5 and J usage is TRBJ2-3, with 7 bases lining up with TRBD2. CDR1 and CDR2 from the germline V gene are MNHEY and SVGAGI. This CDR3 has 15 residues. With V trimmed by 6 bases and J by 0 bases, 6 bases remained unmatched. The CDR3 loop is CASRDVAGSTDTQYF. In DNA, the CDR3 is TGTGCCAGCAGGGACGTAGCGGGCAGCACAGATACGCAGTATTTT.

The rearrangement links TRBV9 to TRBJ2-5, with D possibly being TRBD1 or TRBD2 (6 bases each). Deletions cut 0 bases from V and 3 bases from J, with 15 bases between. The CDR3 is 16 amino acids. Germline V gene sequence: CDR1 SGDLS, CDR2 YYNGEE. CDR3 loop: CASSVVGGPEKETQYF. The DNA for the CDR3 is TGTGCCAGCAGCGTAGTAGGGGGGCCCGAAAAAGAGACCCAGTACTTC.

The CDR3 nucleotides read TGCGCCAGCAGCTTTGGACAGAATGAAAAACTGTTTTTT. Amino acids: CASSFGQNEKLFF. This chain uses TRBV5-1 with TRBJ1-4; possible D gene TRBD1, 6 bases. V lost 2 bases and J 5 bases, leaving 7 bases between the germline ends. Germline V lookup: CDR1 SGHRS, CDR2 YFSETQ. The CDR3 contains 13 residues.

To note about this clone: The sample carries other DNA sequences with the same CDR3. The V and J genes are TRBV29-1 and TRBJ1-1, with 8 bases matching TRBD1. The CDR3 length is 12 residues. With 6 bases clipped from V and 1 base from J, the junction kept 1 base outside the gene matches. CDR1 is SQVTM and CDR2 is ANQGSEA in the germline V gene. The CDR3 region has the DNA TGCAGCGTCGGGACAGGGAACACTGAAGCTTTCTTT. Amino acids: CSVGTGNTEAFF.

This chain connects TRBV7-2 to TRBJ2-7; tentative D call: TRBD1 (5 bases). The CDR3 extends over 14 amino acids. V lost 1 base to trimming and J lost 1 base, with 8 bases between them. Germline V gives CDR1 SGHTA, CDR2 FQGNSA. The CDR3 here is CASSLDRGSYEQYF. In DNA, the CDR3 is TGTGCCAGCAGCTTAGATAGGGGTTCCTACGAGCAGTACTTC. The variable domain in full, completed from reference TRBV7-2 and TRBJ2-7, reads GAGVSQSPSNKVTEKGKDVELRCDPISGHTALYWYRQSLGQGLEFLIYFQGNSAPDKSGLPSDRFSAERTGGSVSTLTIQRTQQEDSAVYLCASSLDRGSYEQYFGPGTRLTVT.